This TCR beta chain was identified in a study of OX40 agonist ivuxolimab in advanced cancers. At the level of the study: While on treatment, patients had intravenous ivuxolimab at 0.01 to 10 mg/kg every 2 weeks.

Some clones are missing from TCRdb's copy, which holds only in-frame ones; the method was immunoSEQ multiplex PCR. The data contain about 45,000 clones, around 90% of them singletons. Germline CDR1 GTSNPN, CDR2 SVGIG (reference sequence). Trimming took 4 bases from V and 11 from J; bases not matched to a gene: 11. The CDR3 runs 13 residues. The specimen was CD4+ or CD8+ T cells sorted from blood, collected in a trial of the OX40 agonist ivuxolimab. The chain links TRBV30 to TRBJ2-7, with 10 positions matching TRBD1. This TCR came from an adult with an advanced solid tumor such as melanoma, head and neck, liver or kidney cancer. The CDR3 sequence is CAWTIPGQGRKYF. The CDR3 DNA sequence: TGTGCCTGGACCATACCGGGACAGGGGAGAAAGTACTTC.